This is a list of T cell receptor beta chains from one sample in a study of T cell responses to AZD1222 COVID-19 vaccine. The table came from immunoSEQ multiplex PCR; TCRdb's copy has only in-frame clones and leaves some out. This repertoire shows 100,000 to 110,000 clones, about 87% found once; its top ten account for roughly 1.8%. The sequencing here drew on peripheral blood, taken on day 0 of AZD1222 vaccination. Receptor source: an adult in good health. CDR3s include the opening cysteine and the closing phenylalanine or tryptophan. D genes are given only for firm matches. Clone size appears in some rows only: once, few, many, or a class for an expanded clone.

j_call | d_call | v_call | clone_size | cdr3_nt | cdr3_aa
TRBJ1-1 | NA | TRBV19 | few | TGTGCCAGTAGTTCAACCGGGGCGGAGGGCGCTGAAGCTTTCTTT | CASSSTGAEGAEAFF
TRBJ2-3 | TRBD2 | TRBV4-3 | NA | TGCGCCCGCAGCCGTGGGGAGGGAGCGCAGTATTTT | CARSRGEGAQYF
TRBJ2-3 | NA | TRBV28 | NA | TGTGCCAGCAGTGGGAGCACAGATACGCAGTATTTT | CASSGSTDTQYF
TRBJ1-1 | TRBD1 | TRBV6-5 | once | TGTGCCAGCAGTTACTCGGGACAGGGAGCCACTGAAGCTTTCTTT | CASSYSGQGATEAFF
TRBJ2-3 | NA | TRBV28 | NA | TGTGCCAGCAGTTTTCACCCCCAGGGGGGTAGCACAGATACGCAGTATTTT | CASSFHPQGGSTDTQYF
TRBJ2-7 | TRBD1 | TRBV29-1 | NA | TGCAGCGTGGCGACGGACAGGGGGCTGTACGAGCAGTACTTC | CSVATDRGLYEQYF
TRBJ2-7 | TRBD2 | TRBV28 | NA | TGTGCCAGCAGTGAGGGACTAGCGGGAGTTGTCCACGAGCAGTACTTC | CASSEGLAGVVHEQYF
TRBJ2-7 | NA | TRBV27 | NA | TGTGCCAGCAGTTTAGTGCCCCAGGGATCTTTTCGGTACGAGCAGTACTTC | CASSLVPQGSFRYEQYF
TRBJ1-5 | NA | TRBV21-1 | NA | TGTGCCAGCAGCAAAGATCGCCGGGACAGGAATCGATGGGGCAATCAGCCCCAGCATTTT | CASSKDRRDRNRWGNQPQHF
TRBJ2-7 | NA | TRBV19 | NA | TGTGCCAGTAGTGTGGGAGTCGGGAGCTCCTACGAGCAGTACTTC | CASSVGVGSSYEQYF
TRBJ1-4 | NA | TRBV19 | NA | TGTGCCAGTAGGAACTTAGAGGGGCTCGATGAAAAACTGTTTTTT | CASRNLEGLDEKLFF
TRBJ2-7 | NA | TRBV12-3/TRBV12-4 | NA | TGTGCCAGCAGCCGGGACACCGCCTACGAGCAGTACTTC | CASSRDTAYEQYF
TRBJ1-2 | TRBD1 | TRBV6-4 | few | TGTGCCAGCAGTGACTCTTACAGGGGAGGCGGCTACACCTTC | CASSDSYRGGGYTF
TRBJ1-6 | TRBD1 | TRBV7-8 | NA | TGTGCCAGCAGCCCTAGAGCCCCGGGACAGGGAAGCTCCTATAATTCACCCCTCCACTTT | CASSPRAPGQGSSYNSPLHF
TRBJ2-6 | TRBD1 | TRBV11-3 | NA | TGTGCCAGCAGCTCGGGGACAGGGGTCGTTTCTGGGGCCAACGTCCTGACTTTC | CASSSGTGVVSGANVLTF
TRBJ1-1 | NA | TRBV7-3 | once | TGTGCCAGCAGCTTAGGACAGAACACTGAAGCTTTCTTT | CASSLGQNTEAFF
TRBJ2-7 | TRBD2 | TRBV4-2 | few | TGTGCCAGCAGCCAAGATTATCTAAGCGGGACTAGCTCCTACGAGCAGTACTTC | CASSQDYLSGTSSYEQYF
TRBJ2-2 | NA | TRBV27 | NA | TGTGCCAGCAGTTCATCCGCAGCGAGCACCGGGGAGCTGTTTTTT | CASSSSAASTGELFF
TRBJ2-5 | TRBD2 | TRBV7-6 | NA | TGTGCCAGCAGCTCGGGGAGGGGCTCTGAGACCCAGTACTTC | CASSSGRGSETQYF
TRBJ1-1 | NA | TRBV19 | NA | TGTGCCAGTAGTAGGTTGATGAACACTGAAGCTTTCTTT | CASSRLMNTEAFF
TRBJ2-5 | NA | TRBV7-8 | once | TGTGCCAGCAGCTTAGTGGCTGGGGGCGGATCAGAGACCCAGTACTTC | CASSLVAGGGSETQYF
TRBJ1-1 | NA | TRBV6-4 | NA | TGTGCCAGCAGTCTCGATCCGGGCACTGAAGCTTTCTTT | CASSLDPGTEAFF
TRBJ1-5 | NA | TRBV28 | NA | TGTGCCAGCAGTTCCCTGGGGAATCAGCCCCAGCATTTT | CASSSLGNQPQHF
TRBJ2-7 | TRBD2 | TRBV5-4 | NA | TGTGCCAGCAGCTTGTTAGGTAGCGGGCTCTACGAGCAGTACTTC | CASSLLGSGLYEQYF
TRBJ2-7 | NA | TRBV19 | NA | TGTGCCAGTAGTCAATGGACAGACTACGAGCAGTACTTC | CASSQWTDYEQYF